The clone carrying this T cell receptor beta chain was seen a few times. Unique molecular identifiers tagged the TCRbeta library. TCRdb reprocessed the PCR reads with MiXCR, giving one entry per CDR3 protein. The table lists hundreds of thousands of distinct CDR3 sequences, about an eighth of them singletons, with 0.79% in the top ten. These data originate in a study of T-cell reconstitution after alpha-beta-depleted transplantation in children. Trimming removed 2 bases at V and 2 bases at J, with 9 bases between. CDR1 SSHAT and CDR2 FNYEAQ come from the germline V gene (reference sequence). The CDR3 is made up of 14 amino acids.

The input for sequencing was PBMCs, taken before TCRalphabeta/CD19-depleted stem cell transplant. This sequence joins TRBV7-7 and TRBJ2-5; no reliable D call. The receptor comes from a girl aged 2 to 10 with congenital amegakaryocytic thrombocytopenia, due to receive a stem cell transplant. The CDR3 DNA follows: TGTGCCAGCAGCTTACAAGCCAGTCAAGAGACCCAGTACTTC. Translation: CASSLQASQETQYF.